At least ten counts were recorded for the clone carrying this TCR beta chain. The V and J ends lost 5 bases and 2 bases respectively, with 10 bases between them. The CDR3 runs 13 residues. Per germline, CDR1 LNHNV and CDR2 YYDKDF (reference sequence). These data belong to a study of T cells in Graves' hyperthyroidism and ophthalmopathy. Researchers amplified the TCR beta CDR3 regions from RNA transcripts. A first-round RT-PCR of the TCR CDR3 used the HTBI primer set. TCRdb re-derived calls from the multiplex PCR reads in MiXCR, one entry per CDR3 protein. The table includes approximately 430,000 distinct CDR3 sequences, 15% to 19% detected once. Hyperthyroidism of Graves' type that showed no ophthalmopathy progression within 18 months was stable. Isolation of PBMCs was performed on 8.5 to 10 ml fresh peripheral blood.

Sequencing was done on a sample of blood. This TCR was sampled from a woman between 18 and 29 years old with Graves' hyperthyroidism. V gene TRBV15 combines with J gene TRBJ2-7; TRBD2 might be the D (5 bases). The CDR3 DNA reads TGTGCCACCAGCTCAGGACTGGCCTACGAGCAGTACTTC. Translating it yields CATSSGLAYEQYF.